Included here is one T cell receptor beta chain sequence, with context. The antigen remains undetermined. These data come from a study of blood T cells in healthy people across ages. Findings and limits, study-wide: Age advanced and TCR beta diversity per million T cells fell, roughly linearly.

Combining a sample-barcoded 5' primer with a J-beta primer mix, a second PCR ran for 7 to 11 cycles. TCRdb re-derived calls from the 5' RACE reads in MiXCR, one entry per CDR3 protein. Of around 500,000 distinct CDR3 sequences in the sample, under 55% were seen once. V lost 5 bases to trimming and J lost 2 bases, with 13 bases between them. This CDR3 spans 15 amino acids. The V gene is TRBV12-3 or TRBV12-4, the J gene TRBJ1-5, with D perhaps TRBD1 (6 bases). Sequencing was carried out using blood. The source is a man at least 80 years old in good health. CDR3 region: CASSPQGQGNQPQHF. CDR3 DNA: TGTGCCAGCAGTCCACAGGGACAAGGCAATCAGCCCCAGCATTTT.